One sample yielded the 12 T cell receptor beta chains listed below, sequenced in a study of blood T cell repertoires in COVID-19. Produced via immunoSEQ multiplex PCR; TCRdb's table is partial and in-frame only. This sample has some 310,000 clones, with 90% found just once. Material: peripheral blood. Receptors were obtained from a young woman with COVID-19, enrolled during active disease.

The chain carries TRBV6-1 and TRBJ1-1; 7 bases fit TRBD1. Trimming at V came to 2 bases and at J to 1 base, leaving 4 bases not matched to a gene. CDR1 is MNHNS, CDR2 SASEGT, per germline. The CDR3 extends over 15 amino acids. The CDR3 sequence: CASSEPRTGNTEAFF. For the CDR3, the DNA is TGTGCCAGCAGTGAACCCCGGACAGGGAACACTGAAGCTTTCTTT.

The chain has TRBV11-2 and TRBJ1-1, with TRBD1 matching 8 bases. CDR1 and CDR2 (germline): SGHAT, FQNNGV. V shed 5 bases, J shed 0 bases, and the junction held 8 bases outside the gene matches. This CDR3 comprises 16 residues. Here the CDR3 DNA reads TGTGCCAGCAGCCCCCGCAGGGGGCGCGTGAACACTGAAGCTTTCTTT. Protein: CASSPRRGRVNTEAFF.

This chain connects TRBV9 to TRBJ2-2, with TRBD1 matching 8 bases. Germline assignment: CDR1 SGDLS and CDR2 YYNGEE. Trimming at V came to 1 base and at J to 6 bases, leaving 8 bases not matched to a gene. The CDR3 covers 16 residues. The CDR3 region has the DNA TGTGCCAGCAGCGTACTGACAGGGGACGTTTCCGGGGAGCTGTTTTTT. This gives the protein CASSVLTGDVSGELFF.

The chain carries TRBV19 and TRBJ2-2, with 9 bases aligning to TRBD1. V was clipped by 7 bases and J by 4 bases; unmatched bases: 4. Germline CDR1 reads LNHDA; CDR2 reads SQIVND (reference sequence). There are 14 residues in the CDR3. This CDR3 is CASNPGQGTGELFF. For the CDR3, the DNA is TGTGCCAGTAACCCGGGACAGGGCACCGGGGAGCTGTTTTTT. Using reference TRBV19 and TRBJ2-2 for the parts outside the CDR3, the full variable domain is DGGITQSPKYLFRKEGQNVTLSCEQNLNHDAMYWYRQDPGQGLRLIYYSQIVNDFQKGDIAEGYSVSREKKESFPLTVTSAQKNPTAFYLCASNPGQGTGELFFGEGSRLTVL.

CDR3 DNA sequence: TGTGCCAGCAGTTCCGCGGGCCTCCAAAGGGAGCACGAGCAGTACTTC. This codes for CASSSAGLQREHEQYF. The rearrangement joins TRBV6-2 or TRBV6-3 to TRBJ2-7; perhaps TRBD2 as D (5 bases). Germline V lookup: CDR1 MNHEY, CDR2 SVGEGT. CDR3 length: 16 residues. The V end lost 4 bases, the J end lost 5 bases, and 21 bases lay between the germline ends.

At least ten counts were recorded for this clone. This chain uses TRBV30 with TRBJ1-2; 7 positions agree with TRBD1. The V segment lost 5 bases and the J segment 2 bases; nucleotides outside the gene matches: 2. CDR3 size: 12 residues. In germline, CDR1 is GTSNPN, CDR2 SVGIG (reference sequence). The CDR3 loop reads CAWAGGNYGYTF. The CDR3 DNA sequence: TGTGCCTGGGCAGGGGGGAACTATGGCTACACCTTC.

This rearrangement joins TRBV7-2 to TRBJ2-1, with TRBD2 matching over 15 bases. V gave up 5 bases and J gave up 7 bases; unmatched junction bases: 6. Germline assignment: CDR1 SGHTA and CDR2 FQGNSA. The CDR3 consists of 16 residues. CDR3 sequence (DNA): TGTGCCAGCAGCCCGGCCGGGACTAGCGGGAGGAATGAGCAGTTCTTC. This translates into CASSPAGTSGRNEQFF.

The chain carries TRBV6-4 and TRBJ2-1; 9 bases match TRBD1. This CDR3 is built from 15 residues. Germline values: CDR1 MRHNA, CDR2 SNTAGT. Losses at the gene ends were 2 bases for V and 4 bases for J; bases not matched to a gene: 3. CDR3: CASSDTGQGYNEQFF. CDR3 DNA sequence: TGTGCCAGCAGTGACACCGGACAGGGGTACAATGAGCAGTTCTTC.

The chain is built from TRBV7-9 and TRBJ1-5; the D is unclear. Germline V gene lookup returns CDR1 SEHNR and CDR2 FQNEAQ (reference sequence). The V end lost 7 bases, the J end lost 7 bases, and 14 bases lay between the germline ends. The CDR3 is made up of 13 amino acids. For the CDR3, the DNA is TGTGCCAGCACCGACTGGCGCGGGCAGCCCCAGCATTTT. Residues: CASTDWRGQPQHF. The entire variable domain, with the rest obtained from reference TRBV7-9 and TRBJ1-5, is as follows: DTGVSQNPRHKITKRGQNVTFRCDPISEHNRLYWYRQTLGQGPEFLTYFQNEAQLEKSRLLSDRFSAERPKGSFSTLEIQRTEQGDSAMYLCASTDWRGQPQHFGDGTRLSIL.

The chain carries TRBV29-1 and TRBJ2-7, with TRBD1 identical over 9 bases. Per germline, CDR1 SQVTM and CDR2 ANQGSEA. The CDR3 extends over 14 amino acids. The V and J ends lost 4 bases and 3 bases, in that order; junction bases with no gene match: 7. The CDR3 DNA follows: TGCAGCGTTGTGGGACAGGGCGGACTCTACGAGCAGTACTTC. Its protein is CSVVGQGGLYEQYF.

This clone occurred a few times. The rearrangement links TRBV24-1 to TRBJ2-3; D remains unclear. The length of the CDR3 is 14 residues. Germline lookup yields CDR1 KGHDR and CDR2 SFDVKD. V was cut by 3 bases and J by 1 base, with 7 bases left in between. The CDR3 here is CATSDRVRTDTQYF. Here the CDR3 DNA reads TGTGCCACCAGTGATCGAGTCCGCACAGATACGCAGTATTTT.

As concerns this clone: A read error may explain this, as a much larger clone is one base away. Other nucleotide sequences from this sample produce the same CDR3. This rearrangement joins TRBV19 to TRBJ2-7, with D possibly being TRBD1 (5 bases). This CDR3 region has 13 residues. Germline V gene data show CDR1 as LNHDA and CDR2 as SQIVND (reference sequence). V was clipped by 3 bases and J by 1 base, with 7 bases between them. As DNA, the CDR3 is TGTGCCAGTAGTATCCAGGGATCCTACGAGCAGTACTTC. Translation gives CASSIQGSYEQYF.